A selection of T cell receptor beta chains follows, all from one sample in a study of T cells after yellow fever vaccination. TCRdb independently ran MiXCR on the 5' RACE reads; one entry per CDR3 protein. The table lists 340,000 or so distinct CDR3 sequences, approximately 12% of them singletons. Source: CD4+ T cells sorted from PBMCs, taken 15 days after the yellow fever booster vaccination. The receptors come from a young man who received the YFV17D yellow fever vaccine. CDR3s include the opening cysteine and the closing phenylalanine or tryptophan. D genes are given only for firm matches. A row's size may be missing; if present it is once, few, many or a size class.

J,size,V,D,DNA,CDR3
TRBJ1-1,NA,TRBV5-1,NA,TGCGCCAGCAGCTTGGCGGCAGGGGTGGTCGGTGAAGCTTTCTTT,CASSLAAGVVGEAFF
TRBJ2-3,many,TRBV20-1,NA,TGCAGTGCTAGTGATGTTAGCGGTATCGGGGCAGATACGCAGTATTTT,CSASDVSGIGADTQYF
TRBJ2-1,NA,TRBV10-3,TRBD2,TGTGCCATCAGTGGCACTAGCGGGGCTGTAGGGGAGCAGTTCTTC,CAISGTSGAVGEQFF
TRBJ1-1,many,TRBV7-2,NA,TGCGCCAGCAGCTTGGGACCTCTCAACACTGAAGCTTTCTTT,CASSLGPLNTEAFF
TRBJ1-6,few,TRBV5-5,TRBD1,TGTGCCAGCAGCTTTCGACAGGGGGCTGATTCACCCCTCCACTTT,CASSFRQGADSPLHF
TRBJ1-2,NA,TRBV3-1,NA,TGTGCCAGCAGCCACAGACACAGGGTACTCTATGGCTACACCTTC,CASSHRHRVLYGYTF
TRBJ2-2,NA,TRBV5-4,TRBD2,TGTGCCAGCAGCTTGTCGGCTAGCGGGGCGTCTGGGGAGCTGTTTTTT,CASSLSASGASGELFF
TRBJ1-4,few,TRBV4-2,NA,TGTGCCAGCAGCCAAGATGGGCAGAAAAATGAAAAACTGTTTTTT,CASSQDGQKNEKLFF
TRBJ2-1,few,TRBV12-3/TRBV12-4,NA,TGTGCCAGCAGTGTCGGCCGGGGGTACCGCCAGTTCTTC,CASSVGRGYRQFF
TRBJ2-3,NA,TRBV4-1,NA,TGCGCCAGCAAAATTCGCGTCGGGGGGCGGCGCACAGATACGCAGTATTTT,CASKIRVGGRRTDTQYF
TRBJ1-1,many,TRBV2,TRBD1,TGTGCCAGTCAGACAGGGGTGGCTTTCTTT,CASQTGVAFF
TRBJ2-2,NA,TRBV9,NA,TGTGCCAGCAGCGTAGGTCCCGCGAACACCGGGGAGCTGTTTTTT,CASSVGPANTGELFF
TRBJ2-5,few,TRBV12-3/TRBV12-4,TRBD1,TGTGCCAGCAGATCGGACAGGGCGGAGACCCAGTACTTC,CASRSDRAETQYF
TRBJ2-7,many,TRBV18,NA,TGTGCCAGCTCACCCTCCGAAGGCGCCTACGAGCAGTACTTC,CASSPSEGAYEQYF
TRBJ2-1,few,TRBV9,TRBD2,TGTGCCAGCAGCGTAGCGGGGGGGTTATCAAATGAGCAGTTCTTC,CASSVAGGLSNEQFF
TRBJ2-1,NA,TRBV2,TRBD2,TGTGCCAGCAGTGCGGGACTAGTGTCGGGTGAGCAGTTCTTC,CASSAGLVSGEQFF
TRBJ2-2,few,TRBV11-2,NA,TGTGCCAGCAGCAAACGGGTCTTGAACACCGGGGAGCTGTTTTTT,CASSKRVLNTGELFF
TRBJ1-6,few,TRBV10-2,NA,TGCGCCAGCAGTGCCCCCGGTTTGAATTCACCCCTCCACTTT,CASSAPGLNSPLHF
TRBJ1-3,few,TRBV4-1,NA,TGCGCCAGCAGCCTGAATGGGAACAATGGAAACACCATATATTTT,CASSLNGNNGNTIYF
TRBJ1-1,NA,TRBV18,NA,TGTGCCAGCTCACAGGGAGTCGAAAACACTGAAGCTTTCTTT,CASSQGVENTEAFF
TRBJ1-2,few,TRBV18,TRBD1,TGTGCCAGCTCACCACCGGGACAGGGGGCTATAAGCTACACCTTC,CASSPPGQGAISYTF
TRBJ1-2,NA,TRBV18,NA,TGTGCCAGCTCACCACCGGCTCAGGGGTCTGGCTACACCTTC,CASSPPAQGSGYTF
TRBJ2-1,few,TRBV3-1,TRBD2,TGTGCCAGCAGCCAAGGAGCGTCGGGGGGGAAAAATGAGCAGTTCTTC,CASSQGASGGKNEQFF
TRBJ2-2,once,TRBV3-1,NA,TGTGCCAGCAGCCAGGGTCTTTGGGGCACCGGGGAGCTGTTTTTT,CASSQGLWGTGELFF
TRBJ1-4,NA,TRBV4-1,TRBD1,TGCGCCAGCAGCCAAGATTGGGGACAGGGAAATGAAAAACTGTTTTTT,CASSQDWGQGNEKLFF
TRBJ1-2,NA,TRBV4-2,TRBD1,TGTGCCAGCAGCCAAGATAGAAGGGAGGACAGGGCCCTCGGCTCGGTTGGCTACACCTTC,CASSQDRREDRALGSVGYTF
TRBJ2-3,NA,TRBV9,TRBD2,TGTGCCAGCAGCAGCCCCTGGGGGGGGACGGATACGCAGTATTTT,CASSSPWGGTDTQYF
TRBJ2-1,NA,TRBV5-4,NA,TGTGCCAGCAGCTTTGGTTCTATCTCCTACAATGAGCAGTTCTTC,CASSFGSISYNEQFF
TRBJ2-1,many,TRBV29-1,TRBD2,TGCAGCGTTGTTAGCGGGGGGGTCGATGAGCAGTTCTTC,CSVVSGGVDEQFF
TRBJ2-1,few,TRBV12-5,TRBD1,TGTGCTAGTGGTCCTTCGACAGGGAGTGAGCAGTTCTTC,CASGPSTGSEQFF
TRBJ1-1,NA,TRBV12-3/TRBV12-4,NA,TGTGCCAGCAGTTTCCAAGACACTGAAGCTTTCTTT,CASSFQDTEAFF
TRBJ2-1,few,TRBV24-1,NA,TGTGCCACCAGTTCGGCAGGGACGGTCGATGAGCAGTTCTTC,CATSSAGTVDEQFF
TRBJ2-7,few,TRBV10-3,TRBD2,TGTGCCATCACCCCGGGACTAGCATCCAACGAGCAGTACTTC,CAITPGLASNEQYF
TRBJ2-2,many,TRBV6-2/TRBV6-3,NA,TGTGCCAGCCGGGGCCGGGACACCGGGGAGCTGTTTTTT,CASRGRDTGELFF
TRBJ1-1,few,TRBV6-2/TRBV6-3,NA,TGTGCCAGCAGTTACTCGGGGAGGGCGAACACTGAAGCTTTCTTT,CASSYSGRANTEAFF
TRBJ2-7,NA,TRBV12-3/TRBV12-4,NA,TGTGCCAGCAGTTTTCCCCCGGGGGGCCAGGACGAGCAGTACTTC,CASSFPPGGQDEQYF
TRBJ1-2,few,TRBV6-6,TRBD1,TGTGCCAGCAGATCACAGGGGAGGGCTAACTATGGCTACACCTTC,CASRSQGRANYGYTF
TRBJ1-4,NA,TRBV28,NA,TGTGCCAGCAGTTTCGGCAGGGTATCTCCTAATGAAAAACTGTTTTTT,CASSFGRVSPNEKLFF
TRBJ2-3,many,TRBV11-2,NA,TGTGCCAGCAGCTACCGGGGGGATACGCAGTATTTT,CASSYRGDTQYF
TRBJ2-2,NA,TRBV4-3,TRBD1,TGCGCCAGCAGAAGACTGGGACAGGGCACCGGGGAGCTGTTTTTT,CASRRLGQGTGELFF
TRBJ2-1,NA,TRBV6-5,NA,TGTGCCAGCAGTTATCAGACCGGTGAGCAGTTCTTC,CASSYQTGEQFF
TRBJ2-3,NA,TRBV5-5,TRBD2,TGTGCCAGCAGTCTCGTTACTAGCGCCCACCAAGATACGCAGTATTTT,CASSLVTSAHQDTQYF
TRBJ1-2,NA,TRBV7-2,TRBD1,TGTGCCAGCGGACAGGGCCCCCTCTCCCAGCGTGGCTACACCTTC,CASGQGPLSQRGYTF
TRBJ2-7,many,TRBV7-2,NA,TGTGCCAGCAGCTCAGACAGAACCTACGAGCAGTACTTC,CASSSDRTYEQYF
TRBJ1-2,few,TRBV29-1,TRBD1,TGCAGCGTTGTTCCCGGGACAGTAAACTATGGCTACACCTTC,CSVVPGTVNYGYTF
TRBJ2-1,many,TRBV7-9,TRBD2,TGTGCCAGCAGCTCCCGTCGGACTAGCGATGAGCAGTTCTTC,CASSSRRTSDEQFF
TRBJ2-5,few,TRBV11-2,TRBD1,TGTGCCAGCAGCGCCAATAAGGGGGCAGAGACCCAGTACTTC,CASSANKGAETQYF
TRBJ2-3,NA,TRBV12-3/TRBV12-4,TRBD2,TGTGCCAGCAGTTTGGGGAGGGAAGGAACAGATACGCAGTATTTT,CASSLGREGTDTQYF
TRBJ2-3,many,TRBV12-3/TRBV12-4,TRBD2,TGTGCCAGCAGTCCCCGGGACTATGGAGATACGCAGTATTTT,CASSPRDYGDTQYF
TRBJ2-7,NA,TRBV20-1,NA,TGCAGTGCTAGCTCGGACGGGGACTCCTACGAGCAGTACTTC,CSASSDGDSYEQYF
TRBJ1-1,few,TRBV20-1,NA,TGCAGTGCTAGGAGGGGGGCTGAAGCTTTCTTT,CSARRGAEAFF
TRBJ2-1,few,TRBV29-1,TRBD2,TGCAGCGTGGCGACTAGCGGGGGGACCGGCGGTGAGCAGTTCTTC,CSVATSGGTGGEQFF
TRBJ1-2,NA,TRBV30,NA,TGTGCCTGGACGAGGCTAAGCTTTTCCTATGGCTACACCTTC,CAWTRLSFSYGYTF
TRBJ2-2,NA,TRBV6-7,NA,TGTGCCAGCAGCCCCGGCCCAGGAGGAACCGGGGAGCTGTTTTTT,CASSPGPGGTGELFF
TRBJ1-5,few,TRBV19,TRBD1,TGTGCCAGTAGTACGCAGGGGGGGACCCAGCATTTT,CASSTQGGTQHF
TRBJ2-3,NA,TRBV10-2,TRBD2,TGCGCCAGCAGTCTAAGCGGGGGGGCTATAAATACGCAGTATTTT,CASSLSGGAINTQYF